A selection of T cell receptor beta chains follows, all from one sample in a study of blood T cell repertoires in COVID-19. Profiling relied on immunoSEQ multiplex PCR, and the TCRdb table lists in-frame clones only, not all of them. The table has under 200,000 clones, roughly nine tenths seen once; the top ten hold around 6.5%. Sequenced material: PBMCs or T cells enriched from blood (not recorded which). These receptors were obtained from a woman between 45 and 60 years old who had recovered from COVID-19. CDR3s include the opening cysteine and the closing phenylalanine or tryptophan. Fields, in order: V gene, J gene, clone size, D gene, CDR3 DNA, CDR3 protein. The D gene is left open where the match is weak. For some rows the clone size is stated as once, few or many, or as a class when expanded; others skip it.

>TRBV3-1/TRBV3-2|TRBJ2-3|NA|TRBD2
TGTGCCAGCAGCTATAGCGGGAGCACAGATACGCAGTATTTT
CASSYSGSTDTQYF
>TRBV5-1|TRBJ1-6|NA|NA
TGCGCCAGCAGGCAGACCCCGGTCGGGAGCGTTTCACCCCTCCACTTT
CASRQTPVGSVSPLHF
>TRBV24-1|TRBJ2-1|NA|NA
TGTGCCACCAGTGATCAGTCCCCAAGCTCCTACAATGAGCAGTTCTTC
CATSDQSPSSYNEQFF
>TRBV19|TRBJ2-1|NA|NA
TGTGCCAGTAGTAAGGGGGATCGAGGGTGGAATGAGCAGTTCTTC
CASSKGDRGWNEQFF
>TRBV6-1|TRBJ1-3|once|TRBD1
TGTGCCAGCAGTGGGCACAGGGGGCTAGACTCTGGAAACACCATATATTTT
CASSGHRGLDSGNTIYF
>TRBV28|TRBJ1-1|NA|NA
TGTGCCAGCAGCCCCAAAACTGAAGCTTTCTTT
CASSPKTEAFF
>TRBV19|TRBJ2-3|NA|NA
TGTGCCAGTACCGCGGAGAGGGCGACAGATACGCAGTATTTT
CASTAERATDTQYF
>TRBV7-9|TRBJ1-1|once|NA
TGTGCCAGCAGCTTAGAGCTTCAGGGGACCACTGAAGCTTTCTTT
CASSLELQGTTEAFF
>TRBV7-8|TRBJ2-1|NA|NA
TGTGCCAGCAGCTTACGTCCGTCGGGAGTCCGCTCCTACAATGAGCAGTTCTTC
CASSLRPSGVRSYNEQFF
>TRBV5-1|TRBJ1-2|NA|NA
TGCGCCAGCAGCTCCGGGACAAATCAAGGCTACACCTTC
CASSSGTNQGYTF
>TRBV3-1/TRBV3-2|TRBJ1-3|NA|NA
TGTGCCAGCAGCCAGACAGACTCTGGAAACACCATATATTTT
CASSQTDSGNTIYF
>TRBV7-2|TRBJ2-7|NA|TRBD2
TGTGCCAGCAGCTTAGAACCTAGCGGGAGAAAGCAGTACTTC
CASSLEPSGRKQYF
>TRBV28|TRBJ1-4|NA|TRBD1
TGTGCCAGCAGTCCGTGGACAGGGGGCGGTGAAAAACTGTTTTTT
CASSPWTGGGEKLFF
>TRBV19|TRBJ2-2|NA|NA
TGTGCCAGCCGACGCGGGACCGGGGAGCTGTTTTTT
CASRRGTGELFF
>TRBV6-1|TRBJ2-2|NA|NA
TGTGCCAGCAGTGAAATGGGAGCGGGCCGGGGTACTTGGAACACCGGGGAGCTGTTTTTT
CASSEMGAGRGTWNTGELFF
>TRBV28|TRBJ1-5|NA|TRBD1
TGTGCCAGCAGTTTATGGGGGGGACAGGGGACCAATCAGCCCCAGCATTTT
CASSLWGGQGTNQPQHF
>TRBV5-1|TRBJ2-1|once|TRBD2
TGCGCCAGCAGCTTGGATGGGACTAGCGGGGGAAACAATGAGCAGTTCTTC
CASSLDGTSGGNNEQFF
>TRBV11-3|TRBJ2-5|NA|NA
TGTGCCAGCAGCTTAGTACGCGCCAGGGAGACCCAGTACTTC
CASSLVRARETQYF
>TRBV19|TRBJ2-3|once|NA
TGTGCCAGTAGTATTGGACTCGGGACAGATACGCAGTATTTT
CASSIGLGTDTQYF
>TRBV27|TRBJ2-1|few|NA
TGTGCCAGCAGTCCAGGGGGAGGCTCCTACAATGAGCAGTTCTTC
CASSPGGGSYNEQFF
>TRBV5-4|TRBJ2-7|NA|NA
TGTGCCAGCAGCTCAGAGACAGGAACGCGCTACGAGCAGTACTTC
CASSSETGTRYEQYF
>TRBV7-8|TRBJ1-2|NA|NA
TGTGCCAGCAGCCCGGACAGCTATGGCTACACCTTC
CASSPDSYGYTF
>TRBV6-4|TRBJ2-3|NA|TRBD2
TGTGCCAGCAGTGACGGTAGCGGGAGCACAGATACGCAGTATTTT
CASSDGSGSTDTQYF
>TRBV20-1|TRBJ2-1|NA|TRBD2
TGCAGTGCTAGTACGGCTAGCGGAATATCATTCAATGAGCAGTTCTTC
CSASTASGISFNEQFF
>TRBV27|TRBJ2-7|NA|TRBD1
TGTGCCAGCAGCATTGACAGGGGGATCTCCTACGAGCAGTACTTC
CASSIDRGISYEQYF
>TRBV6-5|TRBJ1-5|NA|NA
TGTGCCAGCAGTTACTCGAGGGAGGGGTGGCAGCCCCAGCATTTT
CASSYSREGWQPQHF
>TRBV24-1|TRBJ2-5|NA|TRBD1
TGTGCCACCAGTGATACTCGACAGGGGCAAGAGACCCAGTACTTC
CATSDTRQGQETQYF
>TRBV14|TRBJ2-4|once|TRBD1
TGTGCCAGCAGCCAAGGGACAGGGAGCCAAAACATTCAGTACTTC
CASSQGTGSQNIQYF
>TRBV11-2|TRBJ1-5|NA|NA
TGTGCCAGTTCACAGGGTGACAATCAGCCCCAGCATTTT
CASSQGDNQPQHF
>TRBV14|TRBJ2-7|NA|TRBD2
TGTGCCAGCAGCCAAGATTGGGGGGGAGGGGACCCCGAGCAGTACTTC
CASSQDWGGGDPEQYF
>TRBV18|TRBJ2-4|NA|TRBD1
TGTGCCAGCTCACCAGTGATTGGGACAGGGTTCGACATTCAGTACTTC
CASSPVIGTGFDIQYF
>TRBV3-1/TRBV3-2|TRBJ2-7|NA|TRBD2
TGTGCCAGCAGCCAAGGGATAGCGGGAGCCTACGAGCAGTACTTC
CASSQGIAGAYEQYF
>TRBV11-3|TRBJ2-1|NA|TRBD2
TGTGCCAGCAGCTGGGGACTAGCGGGAGGGCCCGGAAATGAGCAGTTCTTC
CASSWGLAGGPGNEQFF